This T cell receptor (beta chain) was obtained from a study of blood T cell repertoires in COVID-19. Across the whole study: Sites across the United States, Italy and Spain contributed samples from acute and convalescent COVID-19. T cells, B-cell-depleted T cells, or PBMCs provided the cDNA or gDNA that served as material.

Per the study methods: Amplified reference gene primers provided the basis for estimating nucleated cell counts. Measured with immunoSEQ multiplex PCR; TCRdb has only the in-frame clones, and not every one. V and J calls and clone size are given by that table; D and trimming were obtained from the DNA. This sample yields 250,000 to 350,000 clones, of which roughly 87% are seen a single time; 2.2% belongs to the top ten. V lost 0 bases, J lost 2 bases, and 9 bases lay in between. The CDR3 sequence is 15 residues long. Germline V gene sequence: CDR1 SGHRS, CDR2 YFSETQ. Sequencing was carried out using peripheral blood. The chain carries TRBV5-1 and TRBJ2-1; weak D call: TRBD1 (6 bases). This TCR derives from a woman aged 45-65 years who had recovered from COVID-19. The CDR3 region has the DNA TGCGCCAGCAGCTTGGACAGGGCGACCTACAATGAGCAGTTCTTC. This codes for CASSLDRATYNEQFF.